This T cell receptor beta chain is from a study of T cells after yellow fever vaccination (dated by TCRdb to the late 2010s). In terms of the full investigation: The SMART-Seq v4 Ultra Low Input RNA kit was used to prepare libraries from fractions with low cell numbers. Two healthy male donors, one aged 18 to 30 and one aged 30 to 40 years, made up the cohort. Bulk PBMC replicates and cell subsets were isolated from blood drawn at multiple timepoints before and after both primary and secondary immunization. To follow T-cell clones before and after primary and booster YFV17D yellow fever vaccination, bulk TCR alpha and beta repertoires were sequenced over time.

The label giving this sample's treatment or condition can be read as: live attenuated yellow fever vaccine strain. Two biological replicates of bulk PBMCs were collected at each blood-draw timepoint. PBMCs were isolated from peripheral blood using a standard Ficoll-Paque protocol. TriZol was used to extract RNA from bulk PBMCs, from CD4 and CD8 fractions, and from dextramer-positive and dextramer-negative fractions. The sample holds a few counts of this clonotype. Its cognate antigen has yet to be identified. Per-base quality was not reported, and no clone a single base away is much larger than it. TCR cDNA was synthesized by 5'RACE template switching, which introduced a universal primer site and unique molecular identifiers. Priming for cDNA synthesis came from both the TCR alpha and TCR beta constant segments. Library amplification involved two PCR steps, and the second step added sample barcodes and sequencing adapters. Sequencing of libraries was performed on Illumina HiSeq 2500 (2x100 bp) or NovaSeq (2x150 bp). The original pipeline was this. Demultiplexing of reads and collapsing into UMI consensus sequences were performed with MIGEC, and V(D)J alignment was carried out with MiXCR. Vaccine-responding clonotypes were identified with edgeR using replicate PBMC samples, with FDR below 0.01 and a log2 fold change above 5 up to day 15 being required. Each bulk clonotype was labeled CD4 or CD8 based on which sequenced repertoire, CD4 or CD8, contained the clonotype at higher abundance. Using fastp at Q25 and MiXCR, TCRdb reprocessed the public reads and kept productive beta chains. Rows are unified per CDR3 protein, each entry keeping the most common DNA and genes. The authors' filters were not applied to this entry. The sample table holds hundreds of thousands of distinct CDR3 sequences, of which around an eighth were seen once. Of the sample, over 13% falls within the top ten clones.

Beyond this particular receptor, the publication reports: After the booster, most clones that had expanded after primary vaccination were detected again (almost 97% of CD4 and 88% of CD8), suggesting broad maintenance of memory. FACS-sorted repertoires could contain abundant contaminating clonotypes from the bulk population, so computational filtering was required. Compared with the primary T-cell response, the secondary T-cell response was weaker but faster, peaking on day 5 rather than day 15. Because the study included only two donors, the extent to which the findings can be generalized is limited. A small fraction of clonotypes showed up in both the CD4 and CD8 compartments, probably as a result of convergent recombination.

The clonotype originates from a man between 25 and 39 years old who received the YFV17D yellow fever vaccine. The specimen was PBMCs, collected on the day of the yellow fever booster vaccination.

For the CDR3, the sequence is CASSRPRLADTTDTQYF. The DNA reads as follows: TGTGCCAGCAGTCGCCCGCGGCTAGCGGATACCACAGATACGCAGTATTTT. Here the chain combines TRBV6-1 and TRBJ2-3, and 7 junctional nucleotides match TRBD2. CDR3 length: 17 amino acids, cysteine to phenylalanine. The retained sequence is limited to the CDR3, 51 bases, with the frame set at the first base. In the germline V gene, CDR1 corresponds to MNHNS and CDR2 to SASEGT. Here V drops 5 bases and J drops 2 bases, and the junction holds 13 bases not matched to any gene.